These T cell receptor beta chains were read from a single sample in a study of cytomegalovirus exposure and HLA in healthy donors. Assay used: immunoSEQ multiplex PCR; TCRdb lists only in-frame clones, some missing. In the table there are about 140,000 clones, 60% to 80% of which are singletons. Sample: PBMCs. The receptors come from a woman in her twenties or thirties in good health and CMV-seronegative. Both conserved end residues are part of each CDR3. The D gene is left open where the match is weak. The size field is filled for only some rows; it gives once, few, many or a size class.

V: TRBV7-2
size: NA
D: NA
J: TRBJ2-5
CDR3: CASSLVPGFQTQYF
DNA: TGTGCCAGCAGCCTAGTGCCGGGTTTTCAGACCCAGTACTTC

V: TRBV6-5
size: NA
D: NA
J: TRBJ1-2
CDR3: CASSNPGFNYGYTF
DNA: TGTGCCAGCAGCAACCCAGGGTTCAACTATGGCTACACCTTC

V: TRBV7-2
size: few
D: NA
J: TRBJ2-2
CDR3: CASSLGQMNTGELFF
DNA: TGTGCCAGCAGCTTAGGACAAATGAACACCGGGGAGCTGTTTTTT

V: TRBV9
size: NA
D: NA
J: TRBJ1-2
CDR3: CASSVGTGEAQTYGYTF
DNA: TGTGCCAGCAGCGTAGGTACCGGGGAGGCTCAAACCTATGGCTACACCTTC

V: TRBV6-6
size: NA
D: TRBD2
J: TRBJ2-7
CDR3: CASSYIGPGGDEQYF
DNA: TGTGCCAGCAGTTACATCGGCCCGGGAGGAGACGAGCAGTACTTC

V: TRBV25-1
size: NA
D: NA
J: TRBJ1-2
CDR3: CASSLDRHYGYTF
DNA: TGTGCCAGCAGCTTAGACAGGCATTATGGCTACACCTTC

V: TRBV9
size: NA
D: TRBD2
J: TRBJ2-7
CDR3: CASSVTSGGASEQYF
DNA: TGTGCCAGCAGCGTAACTAGCGGGGGGGCCAGCGAGCAGTACTTC

V: TRBV6-1
size: NA
D: NA
J: TRBJ2-2
CDR3: CASSQAWATGELFF
DNA: TGTGCCAGCAGCCAGGCCTGGGCAACCGGGGAGCTGTTTTTT

V: TRBV28
size: NA
D: NA
J: TRBJ1-2
CDR3: CASSAPPLYGYTF
DNA: TGTGCCAGCAGTGCCCCGCCCCTATATGGCTACACCTTC

V: TRBV6-5
size: NA
D: NA
J: TRBJ1-1
CDR3: CASSYLMNTEAFF
DNA: TGTGCCAGCAGTTATCTAATGAACACTGAAGCTTTCTTT

V: TRBV18
size: NA
D: NA
J: TRBJ1-1
CDR3: CASSVDRNTEAFF
DNA: TGTGCCAGCTCAGTGGACAGGAACACTGAAGCTTTCTTT

V: TRBV7-9
size: NA
D: NA
J: TRBJ1-1
CDR3: CASSLQGNTEAFF
DNA: TGTGCCAGCAGCTTACAGGGAAACACTGAAGCTTTCTTT

V: TRBV19
size: few
D: NA
J: TRBJ1-1
CDR3: CASSIGENEAFF
DNA: TGTGCCAGTAGTATCGGAGAGAATGAAGCTTTCTTT

V: TRBV10-2
size: NA
D: TRBD1
J: TRBJ2-2
CDR3: CASSRQGATGELFF
DNA: TGCGCCAGCAGTAGACAGGGTGCTACCGGGGAGCTGTTTTTT

V: TRBV4-3
size: NA
D: TRBD2
J: TRBJ2-1
CDR3: CASSQDVASGYNEQFF
DNA: TGCGCCAGCAGCCAAGATGTCGCTAGCGGCTACAATGAGCAGTTCTTC

V: TRBV6-4
size: NA
D: NA
J: TRBJ1-1
CDR3: CASSDRENTEAFF
DNA: TGTGCCAGCAGTGACCGCGAGAACACTGAAGCTTTCTTT

V: TRBV6-1
size: once
D: NA
J: TRBJ1-5
CDR3: CASSEALDRTQPQHF
DNA: TGTGCCAGCAGTGAAGCGTTGGACAGAACTCAGCCCCAGCATTTT

V: TRBV27
size: NA
D: NA
J: TRBJ1-4
CDR3: CASSLDRFGGKLFF
DNA: TGTGCCAGCAGTTTAGACAGGTTCGGCGGAAAACTGTTTTTT

V: TRBV30
size: NA
D: TRBD1
J: TRBJ1-4
CDR3: CAWTQGDSHEKLFF
DNA: TGTGCCTGGACCCAAGGGGACAGTCATGAAAAACTGTTTTTT

V: TRBV19
size: NA
D: TRBD1
J: TRBJ1-2
CDR3: CASSSGTAGYTF
DNA: TGTGCCAGTAGTAGCGGGACAGCTGGCTACACCTTC

V: TRBV9
size: NA
D: NA
J: TRBJ2-1
CDR3: CASSALMPSSYNEQFF
DNA: TGTGCCAGCAGCGCCCTAATGCCGAGCTCCTACAATGAGCAGTTCTTC

V: TRBV5-4
size: NA
D: NA
J: TRBJ2-5
CDR3: CASSPGAGGPGTQYF
DNA: TGTGCCAGCAGCCCGGGTGCCGGGGGGCCCGGGACCCAGTACTTC

V: TRBV27
size: NA
D: NA
J: TRBJ2-3
CDR3: CASSFGRAAGDTQYF
DNA: TGTGCCAGCAGCTTCGGGCGGGCGGCGGGAGATACGCAGTATTTT

V: TRBV27
size: NA
D: NA
J: TRBJ2-2
CDR3: CASSFSTGELFF
DNA: TGTGCCAGCAGTTTCTCCACCGGGGAGCTGTTTTTT

V: TRBV19
size: NA
D: TRBD2
J: TRBJ2-5
CDR3: CASSFRLAGEETQYF
DNA: TGTGCCAGTAGTTTCCGACTAGCGGGGGAAGAGACCCAGTACTTC

V: TRBV18
size: NA
D: TRBD1
J: TRBJ1-3
CDR3: CASSLEVGQGAGNTIYF
DNA: TGTGCCAGCTCACTAGAGGTCGGACAGGGAGCCGGAAACACCATATATTTT

V: TRBV4-3
size: NA
D: NA
J: TRBJ1-6
CDR3: CASSPRVEGHNSPLHF
DNA: TGCGCCAGCAGTCCTCGCGTGGAGGGGCACAATTCACCCCTCCACTTT

V: TRBV9
size: NA
D: TRBD2
J: TRBJ2-1
CDR3: CASRGGVWNEQFF
DNA: TGTGCCAGCAGGGGGGGGGTCTGGAATGAGCAGTTCTTC

V: TRBV14
size: NA
D: NA
J: TRBJ1-2
CDR3: CASSQDGGGYGYTF
DNA: TGTGCCAGCAGCCAAGATGGGGGGGGCTATGGCTACACCTTC

V: TRBV2
size: NA
D: TRBD1
J: TRBJ1-4
CDR3: CASLSQTGRNEKLFF
DNA: TGTGCCAGCCTTAGTCAGACAGGGAGAAATGAAAAACTGTTTTTT

V: TRBV29-1
size: NA
D: NA
J: TRBJ2-7
CDR3: CSVGVRIGVYEQYF
DNA: TGCAGCGTTGGGGTTAGGATCGGGGTCTACGAGCAGTACTTC

V: TRBV5-4
size: NA
D: TRBD1
J: TRBJ1-4
CDR3: CASSLRRGTENEKLFF
DNA: TGTGCCAGCAGCCTTAGGAGGGGGACAGAGAATGAAAAACTGTTTTTT

V: TRBV27
size: NA
D: NA
J: TRBJ1-5
CDR3: CASSLSSARGVAQHF
DNA: TGTGCCAGCAGTTTGTCTTCAGCTCGAGGAGTGGCCCAGCATTTT

V: TRBV4-1
size: few
D: TRBD1
J: TRBJ2-1
CDR3: CASSQDPGQGVEQFF
DNA: TGCGCCAGCAGCCAAGATCCCGGACAGGGGGTTGAGCAGTTCTTC

V: TRBV7-2
size: NA
D: TRBD2
J: TRBJ2-7
CDR3: CASSLELGGGVYEQYF
DNA: TGTGCCAGCAGCTTAGAATTGGGCGGGGGAGTGTACGAGCAGTACTTC

V: TRBV20-1
size: NA
D: NA
J: TRBJ1-2
CDR3: CSAPRQRGNTF
DNA: TGCAGTGCTCCACGACAGAGGGGGAACACCTTC

V: TRBV6-4
size: NA
D: TRBD2
J: TRBJ2-3
CDR3: CASSEASGGMDTQYF
DNA: TGTGCCAGCAGTGAGGCTAGCGGGGGGATGGATACGCAGTATTTT

V: TRBV2
size: NA
D: TRBD2
J: TRBJ2-7
CDR3: CASRGLAGGPGSLEQYF
DNA: TGTGCCAGCAGGGGACTAGCGGGGGGGCCCGGTTCCCTCGAGCAGTACTTC

V: TRBV20-1
size: NA
D: NA
J: TRBJ1-1
CDR3: CSALKSSEAFF
DNA: TGCAGTGCCCTAAAGTCGTCTGAAGCTTTCTTT

V: TRBV6-1
size: NA
D: TRBD1
J: TRBJ1-2
CDR3: CASSSLGQGAGYTF
DNA: TGTGCCAGCAGTTCCCTCGGACAGGGCGCTGGCTACACCTTC

V: TRBV9
size: NA
D: TRBD2
J: TRBJ2-3
CDR3: CASSVDGGGRDTQYF
DNA: TGTGCCAGCAGCGTAGACGGGGGGGGCAGAGATACGCAGTATTTT

V: TRBV2
size: NA
D: TRBD1
J: TRBJ1-4
CDR3: CASRGQGNEKLFF
DNA: TGTGCCAGCAGGGGACAGGGTAATGAAAAACTGTTTTTT

V: TRBV6-4
size: NA
D: NA
J: TRBJ2-3
CDR3: CASSDSEALGTDTQYF
DNA: TGTGCCAGCAGTGACTCGGAGGCATTGGGCACAGATACGCAGTATTTT

V: TRBV6-1
size: once
D: NA
J: TRBJ1-2
CDR3: CASSVAHENYGYTF
DNA: TGTGCCAGCAGTGTAGCACACGAAAACTATGGCTACACCTTC

V: TRBV4-3
size: NA
D: NA
J: TRBJ2-1
CDR3: CASSPTGNNEQFF
DNA: TGCGCCAGCAGCCCTACAGGGAACAATGAGCAGTTCTTC

V: TRBV2
size: NA
D: TRBD2
J: TRBJ2-4
CDR3: CASSEEGSGGNIQYF
DNA: TGTGCCAGCAGTGAAGAGGGTAGCGGGGGGAACATTCAGTACTTC

V: TRBV7-9
size: NA
D: NA
J: TRBJ1-1
CDR3: CASSLAFFEAFF
DNA: TGTGCCAGCAGCTTAGCGTTCTTCGAAGCTTTCTTT

V: TRBV30
size: once
D: NA
J: TRBJ2-3
CDR3: CAWSLARGFKNTDTQYF
DNA: TGTGCCTGGAGTCTAGCTCGCGGCTTTAAGAACACAGATACGCAGTATTTT

V: TRBV18
size: NA
D: NA
J: TRBJ2-1
CDR3: CASSRFRDNEQFF
DNA: TGTGCCAGCTCACGTTTCCGAGACAATGAGCAGTTCTTC

V: TRBV5-6
size: NA
D: NA
J: TRBJ1-5
CDR3: CASSRGTAQPQHF
DNA: TGTGCCAGCAGCCGCGGGACCGCACAGCCCCAGCATTTT

V: TRBV30
size: NA
D: NA
J: TRBJ2-3
CDR3: CAWAPGVNTDTQYF
DNA: TGTGCCTGGGCACCCGGAGTAAACACAGATACGCAGTATTTT

V: TRBV19
size: NA
D: TRBD1
J: TRBJ1-2
CDR3: CASSVAGQGFYGYTF
DNA: TGTGCCAGTAGTGTGGCGGGACAGGGCTTTTATGGCTACACCTTC

V: TRBV14
size: NA
D: NA
J: TRBJ1-6
CDR3: CASSQDGGLNSPLHF
DNA: TGTGCCAGCAGCCAAGATGGAGGGCTTAATTCACCCCTCCACTTT

V: TRBV13
size: NA
D: TRBD2
J: TRBJ2-7
CDR3: CASSSRWSGGDSYEQYF
DNA: TGTGCCAGCAGCTCCCGGTGGAGCGGGGGGGACTCCTACGAGCAGTACTTC

V: TRBV5-6
size: NA
D: TRBD2
J: TRBJ2-1
CDR3: CASSLAGGVWNEQFF
DNA: TGTGCCAGCAGCTTGGCGGGGGGGGTTTGGAATGAGCAGTTCTTC